The rows below give T cell receptor beta chains drawn from one sample of a study of CD8 T cells in ankylosing spondylitis. TCRdb reanalysed the 5' RACE reads using MiXCR and keeps one entry per CDR3 protein. The profile shows about 240,000 distinct CDR3 sequences, about 10% of them singletons. Material: blood, either unsorted or a sorted T cell fraction (not recorded which). Receptor source: a male donor with ankylosing spondylitis or in good health (not recorded which). Both conserved end residues are part of each CDR3. Fields, in order: J gene, D gene, clone size, V gene, CDR3 protein, CDR3 DNA. The D gene is left open where the match is weak. Clone size is given for some rows only: seen once, a few or many times, or a class if the clone is expanded.

TRBJ2-5 | TRBD1 | many | TRBV20-1 | CSASKGAEGETQYF | TGCAGTGCTAGTAAGGGGGCCGAGGGGGAGACCCAGTACTTC
TRBJ2-3 | TRBD2 | many | TRBV7-8 | CASSLRPSGSTDTQYF | TGTGCCAGCAGCTTACGGCCTAGCGGGAGTACAGATACGCAGTATTTT
TRBJ2-7 | NA | many | TRBV2 | CASILGSYEQYF | TGTGCCAGCATACTGGGAAGCTACGAGCAGTACTTC
TRBJ2-5 | TRBD2 | many | TRBV20-1 | CSARDPGLALETQYF | TGCAGTGCTAGAGATCCGGGACTAGCTTTAGAGACCCAGTACTTC
TRBJ2-2 | NA | NA | TRBV9 | CASSVGSGSIGELFF | TGTGCCAGCAGCGTAGGTTCGGGGAGTATCGGGGAGCTGTTTTTT
TRBJ1-1 | NA | many | TRBV29-1 | CSVENPGLDTEAFF | TGCAGCGTTGAAAATCCGGGGCTAGACACTGAAGCTTTCTTT
TRBJ2-7 | NA | many | TRBV21-1 | CASSLNRTGRRTGQYF | TGTGCCAGCAGCTTAAACCGGACAGGAAGAAGAACCGGGCAGTACTTC
TRBJ2-5 | NA | many | TRBV20-1 | CSATRRGQETQYF | TGCAGTGCCACGCGGCGGGGCCAAGAGACCCAGTACTTC
TRBJ2-2 | NA | few | TRBV6-1 | CASSPLGPGELFF | TGTGCCAGCAGCCCCCTGGGCCCCGGGGAGCTGTTTTTT
TRBJ2-1 | TRBD2 | many | TRBV9 | CASSVKPHFSSGDNEQFF | TGTGCCAGCAGCGTAAAGCCTCATTTCTCTAGCGGGGACAATGAGCAGTTCTTC
TRBJ2-7 | TRBD1 | many | TRBV10-3 | CAIRPTGASYEQYF | TGTGCCATCAGGCCGACAGGGGCATCCTACGAGCAGTACTTC
TRBJ1-1 | NA | few | TRBV7-9 | CASSWGAGGDTEAFF | TGTGCCAGCAGCTGGGGGGCAGGCGGTGACACTGAAGCTTTCTTT
TRBJ2-7 | TRBD2 | few | TRBV19 | CASSIKAGADEQYF | TGTGCCAGTAGTATAAAAGCGGGAGCTGACGAGCAGTACTTC
TRBJ1-4 | NA | many | TRBV5-1 | CASSKSGTANMEKLFF | TGCGCCAGCAGCAAGTCCGGGACGGCCAATATGGAAAAACTGTTTTTT
TRBJ1-1 | NA | few | TRBV21-1 | CASSNSGRGPRVRGHSEAFF | TGTGCCAGCAGCAACAGCGGGCGGGGGCCAAGGGTGAGAGGACATTCTGAAGCTTTCTTT
TRBJ1-1 | TRBD1 | many | TRBV5-1 | CASSLGTGVLATEAFF | TGCGCCAGCAGCTTAGGGACAGGGGTACTTGCGACTGAAGCTTTCTTT
TRBJ1-5 | TRBD1 | many | TRBV12-3/TRBV12-4 | CASSTQGAGQPQHF | TGTGCCAGCAGTACACAGGGGGCCGGACAGCCCCAGCATTTT